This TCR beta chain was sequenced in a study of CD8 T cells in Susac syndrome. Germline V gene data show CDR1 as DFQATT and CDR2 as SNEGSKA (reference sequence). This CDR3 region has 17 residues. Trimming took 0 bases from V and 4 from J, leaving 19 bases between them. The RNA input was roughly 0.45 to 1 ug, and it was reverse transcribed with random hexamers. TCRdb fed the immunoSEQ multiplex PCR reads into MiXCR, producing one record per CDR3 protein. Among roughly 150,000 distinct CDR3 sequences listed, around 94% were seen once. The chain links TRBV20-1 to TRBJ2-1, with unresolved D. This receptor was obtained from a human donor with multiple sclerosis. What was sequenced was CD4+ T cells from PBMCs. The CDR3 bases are TGCAGTGCTAGAGACCCAGTCGGTGGGAAGGATTACAATGAGCAGTTCTTC. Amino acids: CSARDPVGGKDYNEQFF.